This passage covers 14 T cell receptor beta chains from one sample sequenced in a study of regulatory T cells in long-lasting Graves disease. The authors built TCR beta libraries using iRepertoire HTBI primers and Arm-PCR of CDR3 regions. TCRdb re-derived calls from the multiplex PCR reads in MiXCR, one entry per CDR3 protein. The sample shows hundreds of thousands of distinct CDR3 sequences, 15% to 20% of them seen only once. Described time point: newly diagnosed GD, antithyroid drugs for less than 3 months. The authors made the TCR library using RNA they extracted from PBMCs. This sample was shared with a second study, whose subject was T cells in Graves' hyperthyroidism and ophthalmopathy.

This sample comprised peripheral blood mononuclear cells (PBMCs), obtained at new diagnosis, from a patient treated with antithyroid drugs. The source of these receptors is a woman aged 35-65 years with Graves disease.

This clonotype was observed at least ten times. The genes are TRBV7-8 and TRBJ2-5; 7 bases line up with TRBD2. The CDR3 consists of 16 residues. Germline V gene sequence: CDR1 SGHVS, CDR2 FQNEAQ. J gave up 0 bases and V 5 bases, and 9 bases lay outside the gene matches. The CDR3 is CASSLWEGLNQETQYF. For the CDR3, the DNA is TGTGCCAGCAGCCTGTGGGAGGGGCTAAACCAAGAGACCCAGTACTTC.

This clonotype turned up a few times. V is TRBV7-9 and J is TRBJ1-4, with D tentatively TRBD1 (5 bases). CDR1 SEHNR and CDR2 FQNEAQ come from the germline V gene (reference sequence). V was pared by 5 bases and J by 0 bases, with 19 bases between. This CDR3 comprises 18 residues. The CDR3 sequence: CASSRGTDTRSTNEKLFF. Here the CDR3 DNA reads TGTGCCAGCAGCAGAGGGACGGATACGAGGTCAACTAATGAAAAACTGTTTTTT.

A few counts support this clonotype. The chain couples TRBV19 to TRBJ1-1; no firm D call. The CDR3 has 11 amino acids. CDR1 and CDR2 from the germline V gene are LNHDA and SQIVND (reference sequence). V was shortened by 9 bases and J by 5 bases, with 10 bases between the two germline ends. CDR3 bases: TGTGCCAGCAGCATAAAGACTGAAGCTTTCTTT. It is translated as CASSIKTEAFF.

At least ten counts were recorded for this clonotype. The chain carries TRBV2 and TRBJ2-5; weak D call: TRBD2 (6 bases). This CDR3 comprises 17 residues. Trimming left V 6 bases short and J 7 bases short, with 27 bases between. Germline V gives CDR1 SNHLY, CDR2 FYNNEI. The CDR3, as DNA: TGTGCCAGCAGACCCCCCGCCCGACTAGGGGAAGTCGGGACCCAGTACTTC. This translates into CASRPPARLGEVGTQYF.

V gene TRBV10-2 combines with J gene TRBJ2-3, with 8 bases that match TRBD2. This CDR3 has 14 residues. Trimming removed 7 bases from V and 3 bases from J; junction bases left unmatched: 6. The germline V gene encodes CDR1 WSHSY and CDR2 SAAADI. CDR3 DNA: TGCGCCAGCAAGGAGCGGGGGAAAACAGATACGCAGTATTTT. Its translation: CASKERGKTDTQYF.

V and J are TRBV2 and TRBJ1-2; D is perhaps TRBD1 (6 bases). CDR1 is SNHLY and CDR2 is FYNNEI in the germline V gene. V dropped 4 bases and J dropped 8 bases, with 11 bases sitting between them. CDR3 size: 12 residues. The CDR3 reads CASSAWGQGYTF. As DNA, the CDR3 is TGTGCCAGCAGTGCGTGGGGACAAGGCTACACCTTC.

With regard to this clonotype: At one boundary the junction diverges from the germline segment, which might be a read error. The rearrangement uses TRBV6-1 and TRBJ2-5; D gene ambiguous. The CDR3 length is 14 residues. CDR1 is MNHNS, CDR2 SASEGT, per germline. CDR3 sequence: CASRLDFSQESQYF. Here the CDR3 DNA reads TGTGCCAGCAGACTTGATTTTTCACAAGAGTCCCAGTACTTC.

This chain connects TRBV27 to TRBJ2-1; D not certain. The germline gives CDR1 MNHEY, CDR2 SMNVEV (reference sequence). This CDR3 spans 13 amino acids. The V end was cut by 8 bases, the J end by 0 bases, with 8 bases between. CDR3 sequence reads: CASGLRSYNEQFF. The CDR3 DNA reads TGTGCCAGCGGGCTACGCTCCTACAATGAGCAGTTCTTC.

Only a few counts were recorded for this clonotype. The V gene is TRBV30, the J gene TRBJ1-1; no clear D. The CDR3 is 14 residues long. V lost 4 bases, J lost 9 bases, and 21 bases lay in between. Germline V lookup: CDR1 GTSNPN, CDR2 SVGIG (reference sequence). CDR3: CAWNVRAGTTKAFF. CDR3 DNA: TGTGCCTGGAATGTACGGGCAGGAACAACTAAAGCTTTCTTT.

CDR3 in DNA: TGTGCCAGCAGTGAAGAAGAAGAGGGACACTTGAACACTGAAGCTTTCTTT. Amino acid sequence: CASSEEEEGHLNTEAFF. The rearrangement links TRBV6-1 to TRBJ1-1, with D perhaps matching TRBD1 (6 bases). This CDR3 is 17 amino acids long. CDR1 is MNHNS, CDR2 SASEGT, per germline. V was cut by 1 base and J by 0 bases, with 15 bases left in between.

V and J are TRBV11-2 and TRBJ2-5; no clear D. Germline CDR1 reads SGHAT; CDR2 reads FQNNGV. Trimming left V 0 bases short and J 7 bases short, with 6 bases between. There are 12 residues in the CDR3. CDR3 DNA: TGTGCCAGCAGCTTAGATTCTCCGACCCAGTACTTC. This sequence encodes CASSLDSPTQYF.

This clonotype came up many times. The V call is TRBV6-1, the J call TRBJ2-1; possible D gene TRBD2, 5 bases. V was clipped by 9 bases and J by 3 bases, with 15 bases between them. This CDR3 has 14 residues. Germline V gives CDR1 MNHNS, CDR2 SASEGT. The CDR3 here is CASFGVFDYNEQFF. For the CDR3, the DNA is TGTGCCAGTTTCGGGGTTTTCGACTACAATGAGCAGTTCTTC.

This clonotype was detected only a few times. J is TRBJ2-1 and V is TRBV19; 10 positions agree with TRBD2. Germline trimming cut 3 bases from V and 2 bases from J; bases unmatched to any gene: 4. Germline V gene sequence: CDR1 LNHDA, CDR2 SQIVND (reference sequence). The length of the CDR3 is 16 residues. The CDR3 loop reads CASSITSGGAYNEQFF. The DNA for the CDR3 is TGTGCCAGTAGTATCACCAGCGGGGGGGCCTACAATGAGCAGTTCTTC.

This clonotype has just one count. This rearrangement joins TRBV5-1 to TRBJ2-3; TRBD2 agrees at 9 bases. V shed 0 bases and J 7 bases; nucleotides not matched to a gene: 12. Germline V gene lookup returns CDR1 SGHRS and CDR2 YFSETQ. The CDR3 extends over 17 amino acids. CDR3 sequence: CASSLGGVSGGHHTQYF. The CDR3 nucleotides read TGCGCCAGCAGCTTGGGGGGGGTTAGCGGGGGCCACCATACGCAGTATTTT.